The entry below gives a single TCR beta chain sequence along with its context. V lost 4 bases to trimming and J lost 7 bases; unmatched junction nucleotides: 8. Per the germline V gene, CDR1 is MGHDK and CDR2 is SYGVNS. This CDR3 has 15 residues. Profiled with immunoSEQ multiplex PCR; TCRdb holds only in-frame clones, not every one. The sample lists about 110,000 clones; around 85% were seen once. The data derive from a study of blood T cell repertoires in COVID-19. Sequencing was performed on peripheral blood. This sequence originates from a man over 45 with acute or convalescent COVID-19. The chain carries TRBV25-1 and TRBJ2-7, with 12 positions matching TRBD2. The CDR3 loop reads CASSGPLAGGREQYF. Written as DNA, the CDR3 is TGTGCCAGCAGTGGCCCCCTAGCGGGGGGGCGAGAGCAGTACTTC.